This TCR beta chain was profiled in a study of memory CD4+ T cells and cytomegalovirus serostatus. Study-level points and caveats: Suggested: most of the CMV-linked TCR signature lies in CD4+ memory cells. Each of approximately 69 CMV-associated TCRbeta sequences occurred in one to five individuals.

Sequencing used immunoSEQ multiplex PCR; TCRdb keeps in-frame clones, though not all of them. This table has 61,000 or so clones, 60% to 85% appearing once. Single viable CD3+CD4+CD8-CD45RO+ cells were sorted as the memory CD4+ T cells. CD4+ T cells were isolated by positive magnetic selection. Trimming cost V 4 bases and J 5 bases; bases outside gene matches: 14. The V gene's germline CDR1 is LGHNA and CDR2 YNFKEQ. The CDR3 covers 16 residues. As regards this clone: Its antigen is still unknown.

The receptor was derived from an adult in good health and CMV-seronegative. Some clones in this sample may be carry-over from other donors' samples. Sequenced material: memory CD4+ T cells from blood. This chain connects TRBV4-2 to TRBJ2-7; 7 bases map to TRBD2. In DNA, the CDR3 is TGTGCCAGCAGCCTCTTCGAGGGAGGGCTCAGCGACGAGCAGTACTTC. Encoded protein: CASSLFEGGLSDEQYF.